The clone carrying this T cell receptor beta chain was observed many times. The source of the sample is a study of T cells after yellow fever vaccination. TCRdb fed the 5' RACE reads into MiXCR, producing one record per CDR3 protein. The sample has a few hundred thousand distinct CDR3 sequences, about 6.2% seen once; the top ten hold about 15%. CDR3 size: 15 residues. V dropped 3 bases and J dropped 3; count of bases not matched to a gene: 4. The germline V gene has CDR1 SGHTA and CDR2 FQGNSA. Sequencing was performed on PBMCs, taken 5 days after the yellow fever booster vaccination. The chain couples TRBV7-2 to TRBJ2-7; 11 bases fit TRBD1. The origin of this receptor is a man younger than 45 who received the YFV17D yellow fever vaccine. CDR3 protein: CASSFTGTGGYEQYF. CDR3 bases: TGTGCCAGCAGCTTTACCGGGACAGGGGGCTACGAGCAGTACTTC.